This TCR beta chain was recovered during a study of T-cell reconstitution after alpha-beta-depleted transplantation in children. Many counts were recorded for this clonotype. CDR3 length: 15 amino acids. Unmatched junction bases numbered 8, after V lost 4 bases and J lost 5 bases. The TCRbeta library was prepared with unique molecular identifiers. Each CDR3 protein gets one entry after TCRdb re-called the PCR reads with MiXCR. Of 250,000 to 300,000 distinct CDR3 sequences listed, around 9.6% are singletons. The gene calls are TRBV12-3 or TRBV12-4 and TRBJ1-5; 7 bases fit TRBD1. The specimen comprised PBMCs from the stem cell graft donor, sampled from the stem cell graft. This TCR derives from a human donor who donated a stem cell graft to a child with SCID. The CDR3 reads CASSYRDSTYQPQHF. DNA of the CDR3: TGTGCCAGCAGTTACCGGGACAGTACTTATCAGCCCCAGCATTTT.